This T cell receptor (beta chain) came from a study of cytomegalovirus exposure and HLA in healthy donors listed by TCRdb under 2017. With respect to the entire study: An earlier analysis of roughly 630 of the donors reported approximately 300 Gb of sequence data and around 120 million unique TCR beta sequences from roughly 200 million T cells. An early release that covered about 640 HLA-typed donors contained approximately 300 gigabases of sequencing data and about 93 million unique TCR sequences. Among the roughly 390 genotyped donors, around 81% belonged to the genetic ancestry cluster associated with self-reported Caucasian donors. The aim of the study was to test whether cataloging public T cell receptors could identify signatures of past pathogen exposure. The T cell repertoires of 666 subjects were profiled by immunosequencing and related to cytomegalovirus serostatus. Besides the first cohort of roughly 640 subjects, a separate validation cohort made up of 95 to 150 different subjects was used. To predict cytomegalovirus infection status, the study brought together high-throughput TCR immunosequencing, statistical association of individual TCRs with disease status, and machine learning. To study patterns of TCR occurrence, a later analysis re-analyzed previously published TCR beta repertoires from around 700 donors and added high-resolution HLA genotyping. In the later analysis, no new phenotypic data were used to find candidate immune exposures; instead, reliance was placed on TCR beta sequences and their occurrence across donors. An earlier analysis of a few hundred of the donors applied high-throughput TCR beta sequencing to assess whether each TCR beta V gene segment acted as functional or pseudogenic. Alongside the repertoire data, information on donor age, sex, ethnicity and CMV serostatus was compiled. A later genetic analysis used genome-wide SNP genotypes for about 65% of the 666 donors, treating that subset as a discovery cohort. Every repertoire in the discovery cohort had been generated on one and the same sequencing platform. Both class I and class II loci were covered by HLA typing, at four-digit resolution. The number of typed donors differed by locus: about 629-640 for A, B, C, DRB1 and DQB1; 500 to 550 for DQA1; some 610 for DPA1; and 400 to 480 for DPB1. Roughly five DR-DQ haplotypes were handled as single units for association and clustering because linkage in the cohort was strong. Across around 400 genotyped donors of the cohort, an average of approximately 240,000 unique TCR beta nucleotide sequences per donor were sequenced, and approximately 17% of those sequences were non-productive. Results and caveats for the whole study, not just this receptor: Strong co-occurrence of HLA alleles, especially DR and DQ, made assigning TCR associations to individual alleles difficult. Immune exposure information for the cohort was limited to CMV serostatus. Correlated functional status among segregating V segments might be attributable to linkage disequilibrium, but an unknown experimental factor could not be ruled out. In a later analysis, around 17,000 TCR beta sequences were associated with specific HLA alleles at a false discovery rate of 0.05. A later analysis found that TCR association rates varied across HLA loci, with DRB1 alleles showing the most associated TCRs and HLA-C alleles the fewest. In the study, approximately 160 TCR beta chains were listed as associated with cytomegalovirus. Across donors, most TCR sequences were observed very rarely, whereas some public TCRs were present in many individuals. HLA typing was unavailable for some donors at each locus, so association tests used only the typed subset. Some 16 rarely observed V segments, including chromosome 9 orphons, were excluded from the earlier analysis of several hundred of the donors because counts were too low. A later analysis found that most CMV-associated TCR beta chains appeared HLA-restricted, with HLA associations seemingly driven largely by CMV exposure. In this cohort, only TCR beta chains were sequenced, and detectable features were limited by the absence of alpha or paired-chain data. Sequencing depth was assumed to be roughly uniform across donors in the presence/absence analyses, though that assumption may not hold. The sequencing pipeline was judged likely to have produced a cluster of highly shared sequence variants as a technical artifact. Some IMGT-functional V segments, including TRBV6-2 and TRBV6-3, could not be told apart with the 87-base-pair reads, so those segments were excluded. A later analysis reported that several top co-occurrence clusters appeared linked to parvovirus B19, influenza, CMV and Epstein-Barr virus. A later analysis found that HLA-associated TCR beta chains were more clonally expanded and had lower generation probabilities than equally common non-associated chains. In a later genetic analysis, a missense DCLRE1C variant was associated with V-gene and J-gene trimming of TCR beta chains, and the association was replicated in an independent cohort. The classifier was reported to diagnose cytomegalovirus status with high specificity and sensitivity in both the original cohort and the validation cohort. Three of the identified cytomegalovirus-associated TCR beta chains were confirmed in vitro to be specific for cytomegalovirus antigens. According to a later genetic analysis, donors in an Asian-associated ancestry cluster had fewer N-insertions in productive TCRs than the approximately 650-donor mean. In an earlier analysis of some 550 of the donors, most TCR beta V segments were observed in productive rearrangements about 90% or about 30% of the time, broadly matching IMGT annotations. A further reported finding was that TCR beta sequences accurately predicted the HLA-A and HLA-B alleles for most subjects in the first cohort. The authors suggested that the approach could potentially be extended to other disease states and immunological phenotypes.

The cohort consisted of approximately 690 healthy bone marrow donors. At the time of sampling, all cohort members were nominally healthy, though unrecorded immune exposures were likely present. The donor was CMV seronegative and belonged to the group of 380 or so seronegative cohort members. A peripheral blood sample was provided by each donor, and peripheral blood mononuclear cells were used for TCR beta sequencing. Genomic DNA extraction from the blood cell samples was performed with the Qiagen DNeasy Blood Extraction Kit. Preparation of the library involved the immunoSEQ multiplex PCR assay. The multiplex PCR relied on a mix of 60 forward primers for TCR Vbeta segments and 13 reverse primers for TCR Jbeta segments. The CDR3 region of rearranged TCR beta genes was amplified from genomic DNA by a multiplex PCR assay. The Illumina HiSeq System was used to sequence the amplified TCR beta libraries as 87-base-pair reads. In the original analysis: Across the 500 to 850 repertoires, a later analysis counted approximately 75 million unique TCR beta chains, roughly 11 million of which were shared by at least two donors. To remove PCR and sequencing errors, raw reads were error-corrected and collapsed into unique sequences using a nearest-neighbor algorithm that merged closely related sequences. Alignment of CDR3 sequences to IMGT reference sequences was used to assign V, D and J gene segments. Each retained sequence needed at least a six-nucleotide match to both a V gene segment and a J gene segment. Rearrangements were called productive when the CDR3 lacked stop codons and stayed in frame with V and J; all others were non-productive. Following IMGT convention, CDR3 was defined as the stretch from the second conserved V-encoded cysteine up to the conserved J-encoded phenylalanine. In an earlier analysis of approximately 590 of the donors, sequences lacking an unambiguous match to a single V gene segment were excluded. In an earlier analysis of 587 of the donors, V segments were called functional above 56.7% productive rearrangements and were called segregating when the between-donor standard deviation exceeded 5%. A statistical classification framework was built to diagnose cytomegalovirus status from the catalog of TCR beta chain sequences. V and J gene assignment, in a later analysis, came from comparing TCR nucleotide sequences with IMGT/GENE-DB human TR gene sequences. Using the TCRdist pipeline, a later analysis assigned CDR3 sequences along with most-parsimonious VDJ recombination scenarios. In a later analysis, each TCR beta chain was defined by its CDR3 amino acid sequence together with its V-gene family, and reads lacking a unique V-gene family were excluded. In a later analysis, approximately 640 highly shared, low-generation-probability nucleotide sequences were removed to address suspected cross-contamination and a sequencing artifact. For each public chain, a later analysis derived a clonal expansion index from normalized ranks of inferred template counts within each repertoire. A later analysis computed generation probabilities with a VDJ recombination model fitted to out-of-frame rearrangements, and checked the results against IGoR. In a later analysis, hypergeometric tests were used to score TCR-TCR, TCR-HLA and TCR-CMV co-occurrence, with a repertoire-size bias correction applied to TCR pairs. A later analysis estimated false discovery rates by permuting HLA or CMV assignments 20 times. In a later analysis, co-occurring TCRs were grouped with DBSCAN, and TCRdist sequence similarity was added when clustering was performed within HLA-allele-positive subsets. Repertoires with fewer than 30,000 or more than 120,000 public chains were left out of co-occurrence clustering, as were several repertoires with anomalous nucleotide sharing. TCRdb's version of the immuneACCESS table is confined to in-frame rearrangements and falls short of the full clone set. An unresolved V gene accounts for under half of the shortfall where checked; the remainder is of unknown origin. V, J and clone size derive from that table, while D and trimming were established from the DNA sequence. For this sample the table gives some 190,000 clones, of which around 90% were detected only once. The ten top clones hold 1.5% to 2% of the sample.

Concerning this clone: Its antigen is still unknown. Per-nucleotide qualities are absent, and no much larger clonotype sits a single base away.

Measured from the cysteine to the phenylalanine, the CDR3 is 14 residues long. Only the CDR3 part of the read is kept: 42 bases, read in frame from the first base. Per the germline V gene, SQVTM is the CDR1 and ANQGSEA is the CDR2. The germline V and J ends show losses of 4 bases and 7 bases respectively, and no gene match explains 7 bases of the junction. Sequencing input: PBMCs. The sequence came from a woman aged 18-29 years in good health and CMV-seronegative. Recombination joined TRBV29-1 with TRBJ2-2, with 9 bases matching TRBD1. CDR3 protein: CSVVWTGDVGELFF. The DNA is TGCAGCGTTGTGTGGACAGGGGATGTCGGGGAGCTGTTTTTT.